This entry lists 14 T cell receptor beta chains sequenced from one sample in a study of OX40 agonist ivuxolimab in advanced cancers. Only in-frame clones appear in the TCRdb table, and some are missing; sequencing was by immunoSEQ multiplex PCR. The sample includes 95,000 to 120,000 clones, 91% of them seen just once. Source: CD4+ or CD8+ T cells sorted from blood, taken in a trial of the OX40 agonist ivuxolimab. Every receptor here comes from an adult with an advanced solid tumor such as melanoma, head and neck, liver or kidney cancer.

The V gene is TRBV11-1, the J gene TRBJ2-3, with TRBD2 as a possible D gene (6 bases). CDR1 is SGHAT and CDR2 is FQDESV in the germline V gene (reference sequence). Trimming cost V 1 base and J 5 bases, with 16 bases left between them. This CDR3 contains 16 residues. The CDR3 reads CASSLVSSGDQDTQYF. For the CDR3, the DNA is TGTGCCAGCAGCTTAGTGAGTAGCGGAGATCAAGATACGCAGTATTTT.

The CDR3 DNA is TGTGCCAGCAGTTACTCTCAGGGAATCGATTCACCCCTCCACTTT. It specifies CASSYSQGIDSPLHF. J is TRBJ1-6 and V is TRBV6-5; D is perhaps TRBD1 (5 bases). V lost 0 bases and J 8 bases, leaving 11 bases between the germline ends. The CDR3 sequence is 15 residues long. Germline CDR1 reads MNHEY; CDR2 reads SVGAGI.

The V and J genes are TRBV5-4 and TRBJ1-4; no definite D call. Germline V gene sequence: CDR1 SGHNT, CDR2 YYREEE (reference sequence). The ends were cut back, 1 base at V and 3 bases at J, with 7 bases in the middle. The CDR3 extends over 14 amino acids. The CDR3 DNA reads as TGTGCCAGCAGCTTGAGTGCTCCTAATGAAAAACTGTTTTTT. Protein product: CASSLSAPNEKLFF.

The V and J genes are TRBV6-1 and TRBJ2-3; 9 bases fit TRBD1. Germline-derived CDR1 and CDR2 are MNHNS and SASEGT. The CDR3 loop spans 14 amino acids. V was clipped by 6 bases and J by 3 bases; unmatched bases: 4. CDR3 nucleotide sequence: TGTGCCAGCAGCACCGGGACAGGGACAGATACGCAGTATTTT. Encoded protein: CASSTGTGTDTQYF.

Remarks on this clone: At one end the junction does not follow the germline gene, possibly because of a read error. The genes are TRBV5-6 and TRBJ2-7; TRBD1 might be the D (6 bases). The length of the CDR3 is 13 residues. Germline CDR1 reads SGHDT; CDR2 reads YYEEEE. Written as DNA, the CDR3 is TGTGCCAGCAGCCTGGAACAGGGCTACGGGCAGTACTTC. It yields the protein CASSLEQGYGQYF.

The rearrangement uses TRBV27 and TRBJ1-6; D gene uncertain. Germline lookup yields CDR1 MNHEY and CDR2 SMNVEV (reference sequence). Trimming shortened V by 0 bases and J by 11 bases, and 11 bases separated the two germline ends. There are 14 residues in the CDR3. The DNA for the CDR3 is TGTGCCAGCAGTTTATCAGGGCCGCTCGCACCCCTCCACTTT. It encodes CASSLSGPLAPLHF.

This clone appeared a single time. The J gene is TRBJ2-1, the V gene TRBV10-2; 7 bases map to TRBD2. Germline CDR1 and CDR2: WSHSY and SAAADI. The trim removed 5 bases at V and 4 bases at J, leaving 5 bases unmatched. The CDR3 runs 14 residues. CDR3 region: CASSRAGVYNEQFF. CDR3 sequence (DNA): TGCGCCAGCAGTCGCGCGGGAGTGTACAATGAGCAGTTCTTC.

The chain recombines TRBV5-1 with TRBJ2-3; D may be TRBD2 (5 bases). There are 17 residues in the CDR3. Germline CDR1 SGHRS, CDR2 YFSETQ. V gave up 1 base and J gave up 4 bases, with 19 bases separating them. CDR3 residues: CASSLWLAISGPDTQYF. Written as DNA, the CDR3 is TGCGCCAGCAGCTTGTGGCTAGCAATAAGTGGGCCAGATACGCAGTATTTT. The full variable domain, rest sourced from reference TRBV5-1 and TRBJ2-3, is KAGVTQTPRYLIKTRGQQVTLSCSPISGHRSVSWYQQTPGQGLQFLFEYFSETQRNKGNFPGRFSGRQFSNSRSEMNVSTLELGDSALYLCASSLWLAISGPDTQYFGPGTRLTVL.

The J gene is TRBJ2-5, the V gene TRBV6-5, with D perhaps being TRBD1 or TRBD2 (5 bases each). Germline loops: CDR1 MNHEY, CDR2 SVGAGI. This CDR3 contains 13 residues. Trimming removed 7 bases from V and 5 bases from J, with 14 bases in between. The CDR3 DNA reads TGTGCCAGCAATCCCCCTTGGGGGGAGACCCAGTACTTC. It translates to CASNPPWGETQYF.

In its sample, this clone was seen once. V and J are TRBV5-1 and TRBJ1-2, with D unclear. CDR1 is SGHRS and CDR2 is YFSETQ in the germline V gene. Deletions cut 2 bases from V and 5 bases from J, with 10 bases between. This CDR3 is 13 amino acids long. The CDR3 region is CASSFQPMYGYTF. The CDR3 coding sequence is TGCGCCAGCAGCTTCCAACCAATGTATGGCTACACCTTC. The full variable domain, with the rest looked up from reference TRBV5-1 and TRBJ1-2, is KAGVTQTPRYLIKTRGQQVTLSCSPISGHRSVSWYQQTPGQGLQFLFEYFSETQRNKGNFPGRFSGRQFSNSRSEMNVSTLELGDSALYLCASSFQPMYGYTFGSGTRLTVV.

This clone was seen a single time. The chain is built from TRBV30 and TRBJ2-6; 7 bases are shared with TRBD1. The V gene's germline CDR1 is GTSNPN and CDR2 SVGIG (reference sequence). The CDR3 is made up of 14 amino acids. Losses at the gene ends were 5 bases for V and 4 bases for J; bases not matched to a gene: 5. The chain's CDR3 is CAWDRASGANVLTF. The CDR3 coding sequence is TGTGCCTGGGACAGGGCGTCGGGGGCCAACGTCCTGACTTTC. The full variable domain, completed using reference TRBV30 and TRBJ2-6, is SQTIHQWPATLVQPVGSPLSLECTVEGTSNPNLYWYRQAAGRGLQLLFYSVGIGQISSEVPQNLSASRPQDRQFILSSKKLLLSDSGFYLCAWDRASGANVLTFGAGSRLTVL.

The V call is TRBV5-8, the J call TRBJ1-5; perhaps TRBD1 as D (6 bases). Looked up from germline, CDR1 is SGHTS and CDR2 is YDEGEE. The CDR3 length is 15 residues. V was shortened by 4 bases and J by 4 bases, with 15 bases between the two germline ends. The CDR3 bases are TGTGCCAGCAGCCCCAACCCTGGACAGAATCAGCCCCAGCATTTT. This gives the protein CASSPNPGQNQPQHF.

The chain links TRBV6-6 to TRBJ2-1; D is unresolved. V was cut by 6 bases and J by 0 bases, with 12 bases left in between. Germline CDR1 is MNHNY and CDR2 is SVGAGI (reference sequence). The CDR3 has 15 residues. The CDR3 reads CASRKRDISYNEQFF. The DNA for the CDR3 is TGTGCCAGCAGAAAAAGGGATATCTCCTACAATGAGCAGTTCTTC.

The chain employs TRBV18 and TRBJ2-7; D remains unclear. V lost 3 bases and J 5 bases, leaving 5 bases between the germline ends. The CDR3 covers 11 residues. Per germline, CDR1 KGHSH and CDR2 LQKENI. The CDR3 DNA is TGTGCCAGCTCACCTACTAACGAGCAGTACTTC. Protein sequence: CASSPTNEQYF.